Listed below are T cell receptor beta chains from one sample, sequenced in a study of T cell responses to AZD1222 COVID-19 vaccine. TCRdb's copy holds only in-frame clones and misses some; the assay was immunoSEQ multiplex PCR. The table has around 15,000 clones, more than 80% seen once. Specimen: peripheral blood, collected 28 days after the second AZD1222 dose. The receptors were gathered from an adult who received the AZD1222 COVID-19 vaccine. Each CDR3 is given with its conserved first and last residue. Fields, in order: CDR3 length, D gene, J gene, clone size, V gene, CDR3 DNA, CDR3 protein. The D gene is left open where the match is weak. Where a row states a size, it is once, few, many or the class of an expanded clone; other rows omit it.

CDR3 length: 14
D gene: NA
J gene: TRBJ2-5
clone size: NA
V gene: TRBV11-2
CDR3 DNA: TGTGCCAGCAGGGGGGGACCCCAGAAGGAGACCCAGTACTTC
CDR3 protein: CASRGGPQKETQYF

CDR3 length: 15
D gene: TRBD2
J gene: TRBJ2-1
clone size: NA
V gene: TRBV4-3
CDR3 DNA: TGCGCCAGCAGCCAGAAAGCTAGCGGGATAGATGAGCAGTTCTTC
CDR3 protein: CASSQKASGIDEQFF

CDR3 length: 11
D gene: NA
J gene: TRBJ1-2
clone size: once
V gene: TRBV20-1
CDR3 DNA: TGCAGTGCTACGCCACTCTATGGCTACACCTTC
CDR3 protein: CSATPLYGYTF

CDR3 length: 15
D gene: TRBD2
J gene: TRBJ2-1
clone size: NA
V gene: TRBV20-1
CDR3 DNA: TGCAGTGCTAGTGGAGCGGGGCTATACTACAATGAGCAGTTCTTC
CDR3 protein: CSASGAGLYYNEQFF

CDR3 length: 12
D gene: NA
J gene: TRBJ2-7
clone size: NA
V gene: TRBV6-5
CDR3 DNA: TGTGCCAGCCGAAGTTCAGGGAACGAGCAGTACTTC
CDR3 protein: CASRSSGNEQYF

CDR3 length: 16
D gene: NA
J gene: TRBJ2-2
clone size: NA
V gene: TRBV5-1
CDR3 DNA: TGCGCCAGCAGCTTGGGGGACTCCCACCACAGCGGGGAGCTGTTTTTT
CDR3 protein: CASSLGDSHHSGELFF

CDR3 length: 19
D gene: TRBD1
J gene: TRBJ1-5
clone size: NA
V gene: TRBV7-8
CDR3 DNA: TGTGCCAGCAGCTTAGCGGGACAGGGGGCAGTTAGGAGCAATCAGCCCCAGCATTTT
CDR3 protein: CASSLAGQGAVRSNQPQHF

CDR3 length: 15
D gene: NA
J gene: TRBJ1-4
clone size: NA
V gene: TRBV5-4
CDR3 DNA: TGTGCCAGCAGCCGGGAGCGGGGGACTAATGAAAAACTGTTTTTT
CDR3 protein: CASSRERGTNEKLFF

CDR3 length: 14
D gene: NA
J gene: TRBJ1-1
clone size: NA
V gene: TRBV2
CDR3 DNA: TGTGCCAGCACCCCTCTTACCCCCAACACTGAAGCTTTCTTT
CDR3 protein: CASTPLTPNTEAFF

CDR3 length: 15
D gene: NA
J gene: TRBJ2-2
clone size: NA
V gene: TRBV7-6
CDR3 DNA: TGTGCCAGCAGCTCCGCTTCACACGGCTCCGGGGAGCTGTTTTTT
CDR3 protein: CASSSASHGSGELFF

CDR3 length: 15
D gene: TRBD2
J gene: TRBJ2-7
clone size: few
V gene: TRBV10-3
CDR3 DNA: TGTGCCATCAGTGACGGCCTAGCGGGATTCGGGGAGCAGTACTTC
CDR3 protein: CAISDGLAGFGEQYF

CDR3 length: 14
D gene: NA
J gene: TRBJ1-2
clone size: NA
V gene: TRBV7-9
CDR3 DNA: TGTGCCAGCAGCTTCCCCGGATCTAACTATGGCTACACCTTC
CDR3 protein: CASSFPGSNYGYTF

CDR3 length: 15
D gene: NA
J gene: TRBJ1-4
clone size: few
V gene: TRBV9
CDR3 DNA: TGTGCCAGCAGCGGTCAGAAATCAACTAATGAAAAACTGTTTTTT
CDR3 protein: CASSGQKSTNEKLFF

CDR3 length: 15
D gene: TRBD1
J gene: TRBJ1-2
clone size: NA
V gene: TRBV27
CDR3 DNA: TGTGCCAGCACCCCGACAGGGAAACTTAACTATGGCTACACCTTC
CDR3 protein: CASTPTGKLNYGYTF

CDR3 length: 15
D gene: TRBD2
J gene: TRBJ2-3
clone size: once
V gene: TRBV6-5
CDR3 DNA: TGTGCCAGCAGTTCAGCACTAGCGGGGGCAGATACGCAGTATTTT
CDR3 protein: CASSSALAGADTQYF

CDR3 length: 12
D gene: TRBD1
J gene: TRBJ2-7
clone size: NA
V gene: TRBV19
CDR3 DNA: TGTGCCAGTAGTACGGACAGGGGTGAGCAGTACTTC
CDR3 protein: CASSTDRGEQYF

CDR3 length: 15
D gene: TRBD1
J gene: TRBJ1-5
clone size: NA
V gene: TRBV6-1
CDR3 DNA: TGTGCCAGCAGTGAAGAAGGACAGGGTTATCAGCCCCAGCATTTT
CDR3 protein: CASSEEGQGYQPQHF

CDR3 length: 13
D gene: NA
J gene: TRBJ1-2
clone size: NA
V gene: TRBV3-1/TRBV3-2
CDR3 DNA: TGTGCCAGCAGCCAATTGTCGGGACAAAGCTACACCTTC
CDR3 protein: CASSQLSGQSYTF

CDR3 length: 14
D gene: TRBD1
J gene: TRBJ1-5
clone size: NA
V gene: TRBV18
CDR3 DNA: TGTGCCAGCTCGTCACAGGGGGCTCGACAGCCCCAGCATTTT
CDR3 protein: CASSSQGARQPQHF

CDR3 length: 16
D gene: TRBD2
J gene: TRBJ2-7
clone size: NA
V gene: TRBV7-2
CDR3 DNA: TGTGCCAGCAGCTTTGGACTAGCGGGTAACGACCACGAGCAGTACTTC
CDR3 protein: CASSFGLAGNDHEQYF

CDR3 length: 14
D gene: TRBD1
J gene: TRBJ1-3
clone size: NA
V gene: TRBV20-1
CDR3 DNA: TGCAGTGCTAGTGACAGGGCTATGACTAACACCATATATTTT
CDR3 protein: CSASDRAMTNTIYF

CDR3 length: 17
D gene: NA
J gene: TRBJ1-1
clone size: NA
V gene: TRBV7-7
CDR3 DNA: TGTGCCAGCAGCTTACCTGAGGGGATCAGGGAAGGCACTGAAGCTTTCTTT
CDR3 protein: CASSLPEGIREGTEAFF

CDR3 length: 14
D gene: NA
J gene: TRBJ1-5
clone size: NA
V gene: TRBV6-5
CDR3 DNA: TGTGCCAGCAGTTTTCCAGGTACCAATCAGCCCCAGCATTTT
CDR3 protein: CASSFPGTNQPQHF

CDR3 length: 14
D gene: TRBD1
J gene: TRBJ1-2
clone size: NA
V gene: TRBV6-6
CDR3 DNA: TGTGCCAGCAGAGACAGGGATTTTAACTATGGCTACACCTTC
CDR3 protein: CASRDRDFNYGYTF

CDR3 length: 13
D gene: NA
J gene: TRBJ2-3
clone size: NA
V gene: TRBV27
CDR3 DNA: TGTGCCAGCACTCTCACGACCACAGATACGCAGTATTTT
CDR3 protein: CASTLTTTDTQYF

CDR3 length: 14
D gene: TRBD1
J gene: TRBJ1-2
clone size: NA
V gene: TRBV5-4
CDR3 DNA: TGTGCCAGCAGACGCCCAGGGGGTGGCTATGGCTACACCTTC
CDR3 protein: CASRRPGGGYGYTF

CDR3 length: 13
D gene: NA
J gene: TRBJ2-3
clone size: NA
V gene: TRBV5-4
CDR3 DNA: TGTGCCAGCAGGCGGCAGGGTGGAGATACGCAGTATTTT
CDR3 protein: CASRRQGGDTQYF

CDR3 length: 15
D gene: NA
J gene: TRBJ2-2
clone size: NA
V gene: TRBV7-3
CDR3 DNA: TGTGCCAGCAGCCCCGGACAGATGAACACCGGGGAGCTGTTTTTT
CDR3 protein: CASSPGQMNTGELFF

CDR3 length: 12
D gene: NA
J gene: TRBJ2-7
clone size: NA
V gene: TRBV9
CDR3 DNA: TGTGCCAGCAGCGCCTCGGGAGACGAGCAGTACTTC
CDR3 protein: CASSASGDEQYF

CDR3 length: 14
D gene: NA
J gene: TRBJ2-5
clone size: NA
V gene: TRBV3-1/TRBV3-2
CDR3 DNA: TGTGCCAGCAGCCCCTCAGAGTCCCCAGAGACCCAGTACTTC
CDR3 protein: CASSPSESPETQYF

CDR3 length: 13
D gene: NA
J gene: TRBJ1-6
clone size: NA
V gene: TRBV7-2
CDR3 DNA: TGTGCCAGCAGCTTAGATTATTCCTCACCCCTCCACTTT
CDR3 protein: CASSLDYSSPLHF

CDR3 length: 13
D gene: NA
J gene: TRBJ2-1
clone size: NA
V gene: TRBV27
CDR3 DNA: TGTGCCAGCAGCTTAGGCTCCTACAATGAGCAGTTCTTC
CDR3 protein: CASSLGSYNEQFF

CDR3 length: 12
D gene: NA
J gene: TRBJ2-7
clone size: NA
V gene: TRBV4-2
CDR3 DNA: TGTGCCAGCAGCCCCGCCCCCTACGAGCAGTACTTC
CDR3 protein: CASSPAPYEQYF

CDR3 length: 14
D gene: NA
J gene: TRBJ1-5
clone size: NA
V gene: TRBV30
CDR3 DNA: TGTGCCTGGAGTACAGGGAATAGCAATCAGCCCCAGCATTTT
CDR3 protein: CAWSTGNSNQPQHF

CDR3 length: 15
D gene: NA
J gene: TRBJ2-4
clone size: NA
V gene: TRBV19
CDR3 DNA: TGTGCCAGTAGTCGTGACAGGTTCGCCAAAAACATTCAGTACTTC
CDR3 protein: CASSRDRFAKNIQYF

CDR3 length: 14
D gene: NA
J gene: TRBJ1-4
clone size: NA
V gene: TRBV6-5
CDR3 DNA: TGTGCCAGCAGTTCAGGACAGCCTAATGAAAAACTGTTTTTT
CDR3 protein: CASSSGQPNEKLFF

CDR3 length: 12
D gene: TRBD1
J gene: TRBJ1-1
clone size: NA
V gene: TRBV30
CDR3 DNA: TGTGCCTGGGGACAGGGGGCGTCTATAGCTTTCTTT
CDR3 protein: CAWGQGASIAFF

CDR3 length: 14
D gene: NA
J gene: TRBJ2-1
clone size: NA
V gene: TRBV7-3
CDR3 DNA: TGTGCCAGCTCGTGGGGAGGGGGTATCGGTGAGCAGTTCTTC
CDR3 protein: CASSWGGGIGEQFF

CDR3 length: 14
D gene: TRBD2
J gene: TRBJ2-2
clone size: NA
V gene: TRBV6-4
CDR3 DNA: TGTGCCAGCAGTGACGGACTAGCCACCGGGGAGCTGTTTTTT
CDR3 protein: CASSDGLATGELFF

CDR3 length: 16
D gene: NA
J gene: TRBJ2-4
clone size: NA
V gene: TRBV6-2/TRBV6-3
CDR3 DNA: TGTGCCAGCAGTTACAGGGCAGCCGGGGCCAAAAACATTCAGTACTTC
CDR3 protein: CASSYRAAGAKNIQYF

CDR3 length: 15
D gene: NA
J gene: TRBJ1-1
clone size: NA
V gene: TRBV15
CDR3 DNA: TGTGCCACCAGCAGAGAAGGGACCCTGAACACTGAAGCTTTCTTT
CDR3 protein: CATSREGTLNTEAFF

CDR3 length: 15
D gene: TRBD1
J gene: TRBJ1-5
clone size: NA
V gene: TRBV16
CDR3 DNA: TGTGCCAGCAGCCTCCACAGGGGAGGGAATCAGCCCCAGCATTTT
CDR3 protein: CASSLHRGGNQPQHF

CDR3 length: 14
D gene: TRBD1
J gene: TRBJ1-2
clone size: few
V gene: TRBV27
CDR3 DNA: TGTGCCAGCAGTTTATCAGGGGGCGACTATGGCTACACCTTC
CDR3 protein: CASSLSGGDYGYTF

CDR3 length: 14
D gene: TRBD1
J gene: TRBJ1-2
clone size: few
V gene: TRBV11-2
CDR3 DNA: TGTGCCAGCAAACCGGGACAGGGATACTATGGCTACACCTTC
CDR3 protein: CASKPGQGYYGYTF

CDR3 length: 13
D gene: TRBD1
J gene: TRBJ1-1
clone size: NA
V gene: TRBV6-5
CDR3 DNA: TGTGCCAGCAGCCCGGGACAGGGGACTGAAGCTTTCTTT
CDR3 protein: CASSPGQGTEAFF

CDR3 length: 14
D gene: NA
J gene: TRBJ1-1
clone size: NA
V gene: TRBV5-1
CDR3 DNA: TGCGCCAGCAGAAGAGGACAGCCGAACACTGAAGCTTTCTTT
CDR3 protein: CASRRGQPNTEAFF

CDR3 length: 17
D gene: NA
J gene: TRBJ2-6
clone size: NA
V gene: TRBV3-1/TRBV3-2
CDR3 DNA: TGTGCCAGCAGCCAAGGTAATGGGTTCTCTGGGGCCAACGTCCTGACTTTC
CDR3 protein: CASSQGNGFSGANVLTF

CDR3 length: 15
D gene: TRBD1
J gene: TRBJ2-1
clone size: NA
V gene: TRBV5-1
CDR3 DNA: TGCGCCAGCAGCCTGGGACAGGGCTACTACAATGAGCAGTTCTTC
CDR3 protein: CASSLGQGYYNEQFF

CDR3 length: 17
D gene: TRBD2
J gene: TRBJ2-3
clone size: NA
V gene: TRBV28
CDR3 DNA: TGTGCCAGCAGTTCCACCTCGGGGGGGTTGGTAACAGATACGCAGTATTTT
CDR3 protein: CASSSTSGGLVTDTQYF

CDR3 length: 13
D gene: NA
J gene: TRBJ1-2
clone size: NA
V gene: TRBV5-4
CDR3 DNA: TGTGCCAGCAGCTCGGACGGAAACTATGGCTACACCTTC
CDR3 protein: CASSSDGNYGYTF

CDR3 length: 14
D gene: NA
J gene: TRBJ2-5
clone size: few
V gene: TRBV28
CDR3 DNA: TGTGCCAGCAGCACAGTTACTGTAAAAGAGACCCAGTACTTC
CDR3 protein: CASSTVTVKETQYF